A single T cell receptor (beta chain) is shown here with its context. Its specificity is not known. This entry comes from a study of shared clonotypes between healthy human individuals. About the research overall: Each donor's CD4 naive and CD4 memory cells filled three plates apiece, CD8 naive two, and CD8 memory one.

General study points: Sequencing depth was expected to influence donor clonotype sharing.

Trimming pared 2 bases from V and 5 bases from J, leaving 12 bases between. The CDR3 is made up of 14 amino acids. Per germline, CDR1 SEHNR and CDR2 FQNEAQ (reference sequence). The method was immunoSEQ multiplex PCR; TCRdb's version includes in-frame clones alone and lacks a portion of them. The sample yields about 1 million clones, 60% to 80% seen once. The source material was memory CD4+ T cells sorted from blood. Subset: CD45RA-negative fraction. The chain is built from TRBV7-9 and TRBJ2-5; D gene uncertain. The receptor's source is a man between 18 and 29 years old in good health. The CDR3 DNA reads as TGTGCCAGCAGCTTAACAACTCTATTGGAGACCCAGTACTTC. Its translation: CASSLTTLLETQYF. Full variable domain (remainder filled in from reference TRBV7-9 and TRBJ2-5): DTGVSQNPRHKITKRGQNVTFRCDPISEHNRLYWYRQTLGQGPEFLTYFQNEAQLEKSRLLSDRFSAERPKGSFSTLEIQRTEQGDSAMYLCASSLTTLLETQYFGPGTRLLVL.